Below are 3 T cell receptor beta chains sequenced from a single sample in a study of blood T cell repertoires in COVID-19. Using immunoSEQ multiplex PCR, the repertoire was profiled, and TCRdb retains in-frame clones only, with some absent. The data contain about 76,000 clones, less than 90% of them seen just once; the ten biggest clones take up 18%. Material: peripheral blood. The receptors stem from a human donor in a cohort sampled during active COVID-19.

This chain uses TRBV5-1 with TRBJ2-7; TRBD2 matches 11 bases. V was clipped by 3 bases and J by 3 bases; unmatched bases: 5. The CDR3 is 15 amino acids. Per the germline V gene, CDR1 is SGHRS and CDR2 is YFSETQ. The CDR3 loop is CASSSSTSGIYEQYF. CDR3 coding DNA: TGCGCCAGCAGCTCTTCGACTAGCGGGATCTACGAGCAGTACTTC.

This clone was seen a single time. Written as DNA, the CDR3 is TGCGCCAGCAGCCGCTCCGGGACTAACGGCGAGCAGTACTTC. This encodes CASSRSGTNGEQYF. V usage is TRBV5-1 and J usage is TRBJ2-7; the match to TRBD2 covers 7 bases. CDR1 is SGHRS and CDR2 is YFSETQ in the germline V gene. The CDR3 runs 14 residues. V lost 4 bases to trimming and J lost 6 bases; unmatched junction nucleotides: 10.

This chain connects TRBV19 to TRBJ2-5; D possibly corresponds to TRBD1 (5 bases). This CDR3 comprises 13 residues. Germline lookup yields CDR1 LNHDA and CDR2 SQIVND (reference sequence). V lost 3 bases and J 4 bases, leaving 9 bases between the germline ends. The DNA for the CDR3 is TGTGCCAGTAGTATGGGGCGAAGAGAGACCCAGTACTTC. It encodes CASSMGRRETQYF.